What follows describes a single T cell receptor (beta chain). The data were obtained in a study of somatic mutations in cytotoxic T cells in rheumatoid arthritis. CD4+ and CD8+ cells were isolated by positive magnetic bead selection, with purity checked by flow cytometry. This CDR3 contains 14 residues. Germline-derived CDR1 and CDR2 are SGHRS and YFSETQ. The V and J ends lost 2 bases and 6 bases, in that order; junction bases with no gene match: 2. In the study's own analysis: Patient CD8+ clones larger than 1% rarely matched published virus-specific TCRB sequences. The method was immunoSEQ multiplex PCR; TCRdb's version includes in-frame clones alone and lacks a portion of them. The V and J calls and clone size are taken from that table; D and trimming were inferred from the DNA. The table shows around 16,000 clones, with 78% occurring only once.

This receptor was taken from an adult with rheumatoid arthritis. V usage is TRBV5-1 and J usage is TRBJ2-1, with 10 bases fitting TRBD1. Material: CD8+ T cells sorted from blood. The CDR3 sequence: CASSFGTGANEQFF. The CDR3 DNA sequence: TGCGCCAGCAGCTTTGGGACAGGGGCCAATGAGCAGTTCTTC. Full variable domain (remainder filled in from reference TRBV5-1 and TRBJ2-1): KAGVTQTPRYLIKTRGQQVTLSCSPISGHRSVSWYQQTPGQGLQFLFEYFSETQRNKGNFPGRFSGRQFSNSRSEMNVSTLELGDSALYLCASSFGTGANEQFFGPGTRLTVL.